The present T cell receptor (beta chain) was sequenced within a study of T cells in Graves' hyperthyroidism and ophthalmopathy. This clonotype was detected many times. The antigen is undetermined. Diagnoses used clinical symptoms, serum thyroxine and TRAb, thyroid ultrasound and orbital computed tomography. Overall study findings and caveats: Blood held most thyroid clonotypes expanded above 0.001 frequency.

TCR beta CDR3 regions were amplified from RNA transcripts. A first-round RT-PCR of the TCR CDR3 used the HTBI primer set. TCRdb passed the multiplex PCR reads through MiXCR, listing each CDR3 protein once. The sample shows hundreds of thousands of distinct CDR3 sequences, 14% of them seen only once. The V gene lost 3 bases and the J gene lost 9 bases, with 9 bases spanning the gap. The CDR3 sequence is 11 residues long. Per germline, CDR1 SGHTS and CDR2 YDEGEE. Sample: blood. The sequence was collected from a young woman with Graves' hyperthyroidism. This chain links TRBV5-8 with TRBJ1-1; TRBD1 is a possible D gene (5 bases). In DNA, the CDR3 is TGTGCCAGCAGCTGGGACTCTAAAGCTTTCTTT. This gives the protein CASSWDSKAFF. Using reference TRBV5-8 and TRBJ1-1 for the parts outside the CDR3, the full variable domain is EAGVTQSPTHLIKTRGQQATLRCSPISGHTSVYWYQQALGLGLQFLLWYDEGEERNRGNFPPRFSGRQFPNYSSELNVNALELEDSALYLCASSWDSKAFFGQGTRLTVV.